This T cell receptor (beta chain) was sequenced for a study of blood T cell repertoires in COVID-19. Study-wide context: Acute and convalescent COVID-19 samples came from the United States, Italy and Spain. The cDNA or gDNA used as material had been derived from T cells, B-cell-depleted T cells, or PBMCs.

This clone was found once. In the original analysis: Amplification with reference gene primers provided the estimates of nucleated cell counts. Assay: immunoSEQ multiplex PCR; the TCRdb copy retains only in-frame clones and omits some. The DNA was the basis for D and trimming; V, J and clone size are from that table. The table has 100,000 to 150,000 clones, 88% seen once; the top ten hold 1.5% to 1.9%. Trimming cost V 3 bases and J 4 bases; bases outside gene matches: 8. The CDR3 contains 16 residues. Germline CDR1 SGDLS, CDR2 YYNGEE. This clonotype was sampled from a human donor in a cohort sampled during active COVID-19. The sequenced material came from peripheral blood. The rearrangement links TRBV9 to TRBJ2-1; 9 bases are shared with TRBD2. The CDR3 spells CASSARAGGQYNEQFF. The CDR3 DNA reads as TGTGCCAGCAGCGCTCGAGCGGGGGGCCAGTACAATGAGCAGTTCTTC.